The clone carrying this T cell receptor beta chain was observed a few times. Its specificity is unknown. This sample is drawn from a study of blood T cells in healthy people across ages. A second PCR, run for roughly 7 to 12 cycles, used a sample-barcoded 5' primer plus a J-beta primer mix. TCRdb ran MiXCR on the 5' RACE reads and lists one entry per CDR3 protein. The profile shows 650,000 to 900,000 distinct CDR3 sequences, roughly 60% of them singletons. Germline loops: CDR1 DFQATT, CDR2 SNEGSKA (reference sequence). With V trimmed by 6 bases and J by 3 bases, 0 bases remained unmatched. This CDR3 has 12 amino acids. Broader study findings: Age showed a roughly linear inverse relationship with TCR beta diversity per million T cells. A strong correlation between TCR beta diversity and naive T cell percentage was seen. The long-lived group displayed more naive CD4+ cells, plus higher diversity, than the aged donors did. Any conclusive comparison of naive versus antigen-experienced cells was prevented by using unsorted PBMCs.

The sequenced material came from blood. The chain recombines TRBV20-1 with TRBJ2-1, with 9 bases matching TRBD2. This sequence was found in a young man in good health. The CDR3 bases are TGCAGTGCGCGGGGGGGCTACAATGAGCAGTTCTTC. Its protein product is CSARGGYNEQFF.